This T cell receptor beta chain comes out of a study of T cell changes during pregnancy in multiple sclerosis. Germline V gene sequence: CDR1 MNHEY, CDR2 SVGAGI. Between the trimmed V and J ends, which lost 2 bases and 0 bases, there was a span of 4 bases. The CDR3 consists of 13 residues. Profiled with immunoSEQ multiplex PCR; TCRdb holds only in-frame clones, not every one. The repertoire holds about 67,000 clones, with around 92% as singletons. The chain uses TRBV6-5 and TRBJ1-1; D gene unclear. The sequenced sample was peripheral blood, obtained in the second trimester of pregnancy. This clonotype was sampled from a female donor in good health, enrolled as a control in a pregnancy study. The CDR3 nucleotides read TGTGCCAGCAGTTACGTAGTGAACACTGAAGCTTTCTTT. It specifies CASSYVVNTEAFF.